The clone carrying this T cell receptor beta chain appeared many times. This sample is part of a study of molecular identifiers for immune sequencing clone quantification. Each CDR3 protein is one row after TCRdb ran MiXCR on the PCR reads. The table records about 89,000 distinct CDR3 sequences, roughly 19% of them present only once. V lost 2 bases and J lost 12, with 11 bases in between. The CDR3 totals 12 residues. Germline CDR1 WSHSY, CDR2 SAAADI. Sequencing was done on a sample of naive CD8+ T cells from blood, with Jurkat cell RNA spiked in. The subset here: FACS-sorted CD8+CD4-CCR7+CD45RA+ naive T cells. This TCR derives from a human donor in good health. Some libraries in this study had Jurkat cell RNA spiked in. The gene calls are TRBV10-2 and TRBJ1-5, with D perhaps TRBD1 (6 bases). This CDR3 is CASSEPTGIQHF. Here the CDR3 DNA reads TGCGCCAGCAGTGAGCCGACAGGTATCCAGCATTTT.